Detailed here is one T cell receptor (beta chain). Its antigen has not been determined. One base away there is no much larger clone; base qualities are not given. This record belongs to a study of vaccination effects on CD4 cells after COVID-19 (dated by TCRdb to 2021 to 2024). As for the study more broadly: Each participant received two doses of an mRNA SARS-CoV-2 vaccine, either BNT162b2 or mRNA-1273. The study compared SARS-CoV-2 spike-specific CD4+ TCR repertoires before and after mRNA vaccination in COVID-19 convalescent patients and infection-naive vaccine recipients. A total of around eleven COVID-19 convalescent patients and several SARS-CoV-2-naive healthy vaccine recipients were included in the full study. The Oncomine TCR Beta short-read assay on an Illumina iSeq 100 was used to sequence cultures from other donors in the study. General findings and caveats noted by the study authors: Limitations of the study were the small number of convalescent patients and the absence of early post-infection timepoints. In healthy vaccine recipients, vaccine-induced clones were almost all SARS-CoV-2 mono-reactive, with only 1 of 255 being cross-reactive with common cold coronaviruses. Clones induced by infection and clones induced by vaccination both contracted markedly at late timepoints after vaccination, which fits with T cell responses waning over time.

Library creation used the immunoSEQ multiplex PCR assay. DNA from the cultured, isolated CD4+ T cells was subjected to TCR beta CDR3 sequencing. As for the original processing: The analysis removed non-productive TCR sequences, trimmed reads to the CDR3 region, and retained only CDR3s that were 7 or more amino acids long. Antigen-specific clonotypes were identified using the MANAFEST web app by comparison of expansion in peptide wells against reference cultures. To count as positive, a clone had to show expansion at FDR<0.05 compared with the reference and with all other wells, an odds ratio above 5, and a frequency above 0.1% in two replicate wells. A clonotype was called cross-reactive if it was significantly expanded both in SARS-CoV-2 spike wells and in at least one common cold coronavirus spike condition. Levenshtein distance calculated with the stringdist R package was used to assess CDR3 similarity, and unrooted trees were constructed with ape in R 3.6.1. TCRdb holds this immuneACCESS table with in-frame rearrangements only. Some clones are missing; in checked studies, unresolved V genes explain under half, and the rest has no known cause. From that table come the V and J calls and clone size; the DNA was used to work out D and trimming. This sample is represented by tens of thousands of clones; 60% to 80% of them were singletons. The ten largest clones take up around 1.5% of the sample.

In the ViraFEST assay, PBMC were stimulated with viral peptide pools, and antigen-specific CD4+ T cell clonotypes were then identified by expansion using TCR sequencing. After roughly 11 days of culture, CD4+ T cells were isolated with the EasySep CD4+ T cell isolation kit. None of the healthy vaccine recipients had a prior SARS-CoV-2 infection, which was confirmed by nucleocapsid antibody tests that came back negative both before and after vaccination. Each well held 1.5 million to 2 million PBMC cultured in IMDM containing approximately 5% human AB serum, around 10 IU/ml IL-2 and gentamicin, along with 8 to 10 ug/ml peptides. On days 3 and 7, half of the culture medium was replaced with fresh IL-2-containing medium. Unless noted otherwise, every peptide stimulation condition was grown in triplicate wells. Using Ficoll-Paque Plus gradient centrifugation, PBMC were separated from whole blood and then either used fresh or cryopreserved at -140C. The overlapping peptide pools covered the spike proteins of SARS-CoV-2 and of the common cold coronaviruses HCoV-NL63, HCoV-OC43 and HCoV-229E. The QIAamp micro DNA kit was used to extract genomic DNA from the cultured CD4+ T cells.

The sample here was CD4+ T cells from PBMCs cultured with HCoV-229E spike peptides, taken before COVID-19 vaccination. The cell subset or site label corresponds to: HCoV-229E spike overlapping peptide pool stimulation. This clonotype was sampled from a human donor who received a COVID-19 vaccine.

The nucleotide sequence is TGTGCCAGCAGCCAGACGGACAGGGAAAATGAGCAGTTCTTC. This is translated as CASSQTDRENEQFF. The sequence links TRBV3-1 (or the pseudogene TRBV3-2) to TRBJ2-1, with TRBD1 identical over 8 junction bases. CDR1 and CDR2 (LGHDT, YNNKEL) derive from the germline V gene (reference sequence). V lost 3 bases and J lost 7 bases, and the count of bases not matched to a germline gene is 5. The CDR3, from cysteine to phenylalanine, totals 14 residues. The entry retains the CDR3 DNA only, 42 bases that are in frame from base 1.